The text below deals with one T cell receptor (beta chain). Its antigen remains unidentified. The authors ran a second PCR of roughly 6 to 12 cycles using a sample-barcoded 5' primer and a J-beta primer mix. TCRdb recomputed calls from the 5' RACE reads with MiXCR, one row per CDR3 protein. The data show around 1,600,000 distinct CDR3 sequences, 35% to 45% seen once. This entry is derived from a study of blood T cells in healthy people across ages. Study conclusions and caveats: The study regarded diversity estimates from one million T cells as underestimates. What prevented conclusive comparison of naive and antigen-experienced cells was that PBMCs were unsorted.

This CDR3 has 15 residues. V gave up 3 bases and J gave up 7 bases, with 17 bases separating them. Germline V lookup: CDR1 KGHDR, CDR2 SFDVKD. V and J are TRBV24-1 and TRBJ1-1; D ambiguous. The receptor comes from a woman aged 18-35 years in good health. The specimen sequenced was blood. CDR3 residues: CATSDPDGPGDEAFF. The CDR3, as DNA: TGTGCCACCAGTGATCCGGACGGGCCCGGGGATGAAGCTTTCTTT.